This T cell receptor (beta chain) was recovered during a study of Tregs in tolerant kidney transplant recipients. Study-wide background: Related graft donors supplied nonmyeloablative bone marrow transplants, and mixed chimerism was transient.

The CDR3 has 14 amino acids. In germline, CDR1 is KGHSH, CDR2 LQKENI. V was pared by 10 bases and J by 5 bases, with 10 bases of the junction left unmatched. Study results and caveats: Expanding Tregs on activated donor B cells appeared to best identify donor-specific TCRbeta clones.

Clones were read by immunoSEQ multiplex PCR, and TCRdb kept only the in-frame ones, dropping some. This table lists tens of thousands of clones. On this clone itself: Its antigen is undetermined. The CDR3 is cut off 3 residues early in the read; its end comes from the germline J gene.

The sequence was collected from a human donor who received a combined kidney and bone marrow transplant. This chain uses TRBV18 with TRBJ2-1; 8 nucleotides agree with TRBD2. The sample in question was CD4+ T cells from blood, obtained before the transplant. The DNA read from the CDR3 is TGTGCCACCCTAGCGGGCCGATCGGACAATGAG. Amino acids: CATLAGRSDNE. The full CDR3 protein is CATLAGRSDNEQFF.